Following are 3 T cell receptor beta chains from one sample sequenced in a study of post-analysis software for immune sequencing data. Antigens for these TCRs are unknown. Study results and caveats: Relative to controls, patients had 4 or 5 TRBV segments at higher frequency, with TRBV5-6, TRBV5-1 and TRBV20-1 among these.

Sequencing libraries made from TCR beta cDNA carried unique molecular identifiers. TCRdb reprocessed the PCR reads with MiXCR, giving one entry per CDR3 protein. The sample lists about 570,000 distinct CDR3 sequences, roughly 34% occurring once. Specimen: blood. The receptors here all came from a girl aged 2-17 years with multiple sclerosis.

This chain uses TRBV12-3 or TRBV12-4 with TRBJ1-4, with 7 bases fitting TRBD1. The CDR3 is 14 amino acids. After removal of 6 bases from V and 6 bases from J, the junction contained 7 bases not matched to a gene. As DNA, the CDR3 is TGTGCCAGCAGCTCACAGGGGACTGATGAAAAACTGTTTTTT. Protein product: CASSSQGTDEKLFF.

The chain recombines TRBV6-1 with TRBJ2-1; D not certain. The ends were cut back, 3 bases at V and 8 bases at J, with 11 bases in the middle. Germline V gene data show CDR1 as MNHNS and CDR2 as SASEGT. The length of the CDR3 is 13 residues. The CDR3 loop reads CASSEERLDEQFF. The CDR3 DNA reads TGTGCCAGCAGTGAGGAACGGCTTGATGAGCAGTTCTTC.

This clonotype was recorded a few times. V and J are TRBV29-1 and TRBJ2-5; D is uncertain. Trimming took 4 bases from V and 3 from J, leaving 6 bases between them. The CDR3 sequence is 11 residues long. Germline V gene data show CDR1 as SQVTM and CDR2 as ANQGSEA. The CDR3 nucleotides read TGCAGCGTTGGGTATAAAGAGACCCAGTACTTC. Translation: CSVGYKETQYF.